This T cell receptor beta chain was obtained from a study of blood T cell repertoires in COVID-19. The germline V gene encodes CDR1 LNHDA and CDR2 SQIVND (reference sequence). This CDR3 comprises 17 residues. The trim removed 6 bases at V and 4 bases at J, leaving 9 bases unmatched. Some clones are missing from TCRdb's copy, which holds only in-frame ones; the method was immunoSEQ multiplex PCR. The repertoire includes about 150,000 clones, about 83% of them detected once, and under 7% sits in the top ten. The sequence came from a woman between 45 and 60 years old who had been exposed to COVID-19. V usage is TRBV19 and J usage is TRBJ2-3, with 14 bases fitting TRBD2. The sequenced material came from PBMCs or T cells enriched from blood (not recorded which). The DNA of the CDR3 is TGTGCCAGTAGCATCGGACTAGCGGGAGGTTTTGCAGATACGCAGTATTTT. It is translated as CASSIGLAGGFADTQYF.